This paragraph reports one TCR beta chain. Its antigen is as yet unknown. This specimen belongs to a study of CXCR3-negative and CXCR3-positive naive CD8 T cells. As for the study in general: Sequencing brought in 150 million or so TRB reads altogether, and each library got about 1.5 +/- 0.3 million. Study-wide points: In CXCR3-positive naive cells, the TRB CDR3s were more hydrophobic than in CXCR3-negative naive cells.

With UMI labels, 5' RACE was used to prepare the TRB cDNA libraries. Each CDR3 protein gets one entry in TCRdb, which reprocessed the 5' RACE reads and gives no DNA. The repertoire shows approximately 88,000 distinct CDR3 sequences; the top ten hold approximately 1.7%. The clonotype comes from a human donor in good health. Some clones in this sample may be carry-over from other donors' samples. The material sequenced was naive CXCR3- CD8+ T cells from blood. As for subset: CD45RO-CCR7+CD27+CD95- naive CD8+ T cells lacking CXCR3 (TNR3-).

This CDR3 is CASSQDPGPEAGNQPQHF. This rearrangement joins TRBV4-2 to TRBJ1-5; TCRdb outputs TRBD1, but without DNA this stays unchecked. The length of the CDR3 is 18 residues. CDR1 is LGHNA, CDR2 YNFKEQ, per germline.